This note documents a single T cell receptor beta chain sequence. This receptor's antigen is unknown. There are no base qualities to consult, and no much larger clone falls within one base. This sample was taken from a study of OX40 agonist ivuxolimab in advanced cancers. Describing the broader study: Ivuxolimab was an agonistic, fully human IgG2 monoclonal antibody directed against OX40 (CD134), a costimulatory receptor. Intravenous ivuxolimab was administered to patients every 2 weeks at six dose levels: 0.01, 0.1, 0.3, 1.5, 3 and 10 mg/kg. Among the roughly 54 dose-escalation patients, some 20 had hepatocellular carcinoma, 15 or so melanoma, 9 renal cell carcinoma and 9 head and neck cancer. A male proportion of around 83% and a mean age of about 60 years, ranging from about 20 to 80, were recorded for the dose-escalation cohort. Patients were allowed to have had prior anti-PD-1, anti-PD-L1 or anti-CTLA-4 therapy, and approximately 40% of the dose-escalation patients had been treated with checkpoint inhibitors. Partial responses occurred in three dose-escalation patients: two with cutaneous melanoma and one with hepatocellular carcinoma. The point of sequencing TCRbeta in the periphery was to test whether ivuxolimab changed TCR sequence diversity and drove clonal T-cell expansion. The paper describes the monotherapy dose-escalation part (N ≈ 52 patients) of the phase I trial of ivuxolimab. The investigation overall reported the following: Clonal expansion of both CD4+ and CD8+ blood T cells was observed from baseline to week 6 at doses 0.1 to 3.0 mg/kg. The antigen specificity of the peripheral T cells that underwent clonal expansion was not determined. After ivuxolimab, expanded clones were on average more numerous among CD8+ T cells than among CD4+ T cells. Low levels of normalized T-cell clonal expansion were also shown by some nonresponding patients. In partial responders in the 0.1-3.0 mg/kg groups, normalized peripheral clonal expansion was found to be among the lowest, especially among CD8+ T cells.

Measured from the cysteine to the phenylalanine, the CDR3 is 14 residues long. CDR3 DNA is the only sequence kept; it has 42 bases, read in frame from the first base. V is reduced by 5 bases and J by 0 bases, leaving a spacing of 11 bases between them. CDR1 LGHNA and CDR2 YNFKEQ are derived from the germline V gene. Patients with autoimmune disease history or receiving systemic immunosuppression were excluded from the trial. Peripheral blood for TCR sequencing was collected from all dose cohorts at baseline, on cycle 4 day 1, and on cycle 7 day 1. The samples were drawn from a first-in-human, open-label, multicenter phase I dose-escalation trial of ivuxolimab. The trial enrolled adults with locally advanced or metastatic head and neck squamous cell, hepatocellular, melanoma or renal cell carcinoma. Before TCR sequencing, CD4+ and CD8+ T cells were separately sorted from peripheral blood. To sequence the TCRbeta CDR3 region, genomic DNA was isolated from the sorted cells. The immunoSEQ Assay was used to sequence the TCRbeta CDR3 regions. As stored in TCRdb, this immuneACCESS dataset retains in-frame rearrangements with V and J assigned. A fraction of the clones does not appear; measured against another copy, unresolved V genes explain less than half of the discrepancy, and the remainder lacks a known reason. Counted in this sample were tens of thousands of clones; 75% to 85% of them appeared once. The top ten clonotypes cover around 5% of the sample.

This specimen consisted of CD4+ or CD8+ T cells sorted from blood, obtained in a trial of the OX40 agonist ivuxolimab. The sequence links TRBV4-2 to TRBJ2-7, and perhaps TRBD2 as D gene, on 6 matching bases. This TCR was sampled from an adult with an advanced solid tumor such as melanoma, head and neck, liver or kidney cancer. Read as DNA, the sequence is TGTGCCAGCAGCTTGGAGGGCACCTCCTACGAGCAGTACTTC. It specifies CASSLEGTSYEQYF.